This is a list of T cell receptor beta chains from one sample in a study of blood T cell repertoires in COVID-19. TCRdb's table, derived via immunoSEQ multiplex PCR, lists solely in-frame clones and lacks some. In the table there are some 80,000 clones, about 76% of which are singletons. The sample taken for sequencing was peripheral blood. These receptors were obtained from a woman of 80 years or more with active or convalescent COVID-19. The CDR3 runs from the conserved cysteine through the conserved F or W. The order of the fields is CDR3 DNA, CDR3 protein, clone size, D gene, J gene, V gene. A D gene is named only where the DNA matches it firmly. Only some rows state a clone size, as once, few, many or a class for expanded clones.

TGTGCCAGCAGTTACTCGCTGACACAAAACATTCAGTACTTC,CASSYSLTQNIQYF,-,-,TRBJ2-4,TRBV6-2/TRBV6-3
TGTGCCAGCAGTTACATCTCCGAGACAGGGGGCGCCAGCAGAGACACTGAAGCTTTCTTT,CASSYISETGGASRDTEAFF,-,TRBD1,TRBJ1-1,TRBV6-2/TRBV6-3
TGTGCCAGTAGTATAGATACAGGGGTAGGAGCCAAAAACATTCAGTACTTC,CASSIDTGVGAKNIQYF,-,TRBD1,TRBJ2-4,TRBV19
TGCGCCAGCAGTGAGGAGGCGCGGGGAGGGTACAATGAGCAGTTCTTC,CASSEEARGGYNEQFF,-,TRBD2,TRBJ2-1,TRBV10-1
TGTGGACAGACGAACACTGAAGCTTTCTTT,CGQTNTEAFF,-,-,TRBJ1-1,TRBV19
TGTGCCACCAGCAGACGGGGGGGCCGGGATACGCAGTATTTT,CATSRRGGRDTQYF,-,TRBD2,TRBJ2-3,TRBV15
TGCGCCAGCAGCTTGACTAGCGGGGGGGCCGACGAGCAGTACTTC,CASSLTSGGADEQYF,-,TRBD2,TRBJ2-7,TRBV5-1
TGTGCCAGCAGTAATACAGGATCCGACACCGGGGAGCTGTTTTTT,CASSNTGSDTGELFF,-,-,TRBJ2-2,TRBV5-5
TGTGCCAGCAGCCCCAGGGGACACACCATATATTTT,CASSPRGHTIYF,-,-,TRBJ1-3,TRBV7-2
TGTGCCAGCAGCAAGCAAGACGGGGACAGGGGAGGCGGAGGTTCACCCCTCCACTTT,CASSKQDGDRGGGGSPLHF,-,-,TRBJ1-6,TRBV21-1
TGTGCCAGCTCACCACAGCGGGACTTCAATCAGCCCCAGCATTTT,CASSPQRDFNQPQHF,few,-,TRBJ1-5,TRBV18
TGTGCCAGCAGTGATCGAACAGGGTATACTGAAGCTTTCTTT,CASSDRTGYTEAFF,-,-,TRBJ1-1,TRBV2
TGTGCCAGCGGCCGCCAAGCAGGGGGCGCAAGCGGCGCTTTCTTT,CASGRQAGGASGAFF,few,TRBD1,TRBJ1-1,TRBV6-5
TGTGCCAGCAGTTATGCGGGGACTGAAGCTTTCTTT,CASSYAGTEAFF,few,-,TRBJ1-1,TRBV6-5
TGTGCCAGCAGCTTTAATCAAGAGACCCAGTACTTC,CASSFNQETQYF,-,-,TRBJ2-5,TRBV11-3
TGTGCCAGCATCCCAGCGGGGGCCAGTTCCGACGAGCAGTACTTC,CASIPAGASSDEQYF,few,-,TRBJ2-7,TRBV21-1
TGTGCCAGCAGCCCGTACTGGACAGGGGACAACGAGCAGTACTTC,CASSPYWTGDNEQYF,-,TRBD1,TRBJ2-7,TRBV7-9
TGCGCCAGCAGTGAGTTGGCCACACCGGAGACCCAGTACTTC,CASSELATPETQYF,-,-,TRBJ2-5,TRBV10-2
TGTGCCAGCAGTTTAGGCAGCGCCGAGGGCACAGATACGCAGTATTTT,CASSLGSAEGTDTQYF,-,-,TRBJ2-3,TRBV27
TGTGCCACCAGCAGAGGGACTTTTGACACTGAAGCTTTCTTT,CATSRGTFDTEAFF,-,-,TRBJ1-1,TRBV15
TGCAGCGTTGGCTCGGCAGGTCCTGGAAACACCATATATTTT,CSVGSAGPGNTIYF,many,-,TRBJ1-3,TRBV29-1
TGTGCCAGCAGCTTAACCAGCTCTGGAAACACCATATATTTT,CASSLTSSGNTIYF,-,-,TRBJ1-3,TRBV11-2
TGTGCCAGCAGACCCACAGGGTTTCAGCCCCAGCATTTT,CASRPTGFQPQHF,once,-,TRBJ1-5,TRBV27
TGTGCCAGCAGCCCTGAAGAGCTAGCGGGGTCGCGAGATACGCAGTATTTT,CASSPEELAGSRDTQYF,-,TRBD2,TRBJ2-3,TRBV7-2
TGTGCCAGCAGCTCAGGGCGAAACACTGAAGCTTTCTTT,CASSSGRNTEAFF,few,-,TRBJ1-1,TRBV5-6
TGCGCCAGCAGCCATATGGGACACCTCACCGGGGAGCTGTTTTTT,CASSHMGHLTGELFF,-,-,TRBJ2-2,TRBV4-1
TGTGCCAGCAGCTTAGCTGGGGCCAGCACTGAAGCTTTCTTT,CASSLAGASTEAFF,-,-,TRBJ1-1,TRBV7-9
TGTGCCAGCAGCTTCCCCACAGGGGGCGCAGATACGCAGTATTTT,CASSFPTGGADTQYF,-,TRBD1,TRBJ2-3,TRBV5-6
TGTGCCATCAAGAGGACTAGCGTCTCCAATGAGCAGTTCTTC,CAIKRTSVSNEQFF,few,TRBD2,TRBJ2-1,TRBV6-5
TGTGCCAGTAGTAGGTCCCTACAAGAGGAGGACACCATATATTTT,CASSRSLQEEDTIYF,-,-,TRBJ1-3,TRBV19
TGTGCCAGCTGCCGGGGGGCCCAAAGTGAGCAGTTCTTC,CASCRGAQSEQFF,-,-,TRBJ2-1,TRBV9